One and the same sample provided the 17 T cell receptor beta chains below, sequenced in a study of blood T cell repertoires in COVID-19. Some clones are missing from TCRdb's copy, which holds only in-frame ones; the method was immunoSEQ multiplex PCR. The repertoire has 250,000 to 350,000 clones, 85% of them found once; the top ten carry under 3%. The specimen sequenced was PBMCs or T cells enriched from blood (not recorded which). These receptors all come from a woman aged 50 to 60 who had recovered from COVID-19.

The genes are TRBV21-1 and TRBJ1-6. TRBV21-1 is a known pseudogene. CDR3 size: 18 residues. CDR3 bases: TGTGCCAGCAGCGCGGCGGCTAGGCCCCCACTCCTTAATTCACCCCTCCACTTT. This sequence encodes CASSAAARPPLLNSPLHF.

The rearrangement links TRBV5-4 to TRBJ2-7; the D gene is possibly TRBD2 (6 bases). The germline gives CDR1 SGHNT, CDR2 YYREEE (reference sequence). CDR3 length: 14 amino acids. Deletions cut 4 bases from V and 4 bases from J, with 15 bases between. The chain's CDR3 is CASSRGGVRYEQYF. DNA of the CDR3: TGTGCCAGCAGCCGGGGCGGGGTACGATACGAGCAGTACTTC.

The genes are TRBV27 and TRBJ1-2, with TRBD1 identical over 7 bases. V lost 6 bases, J lost 6 bases, and 4 bases stayed unmatched. The germline gives CDR1 MNHEY, CDR2 SMNVEV (reference sequence). The CDR3 contains 12 residues. The CDR3 DNA reads as TGTGCCAGCAGCCTTACAGGGGATGGCTACACCTTC. Protein sequence: CASSLTGDGYTF.

This chain joins TRBV29-1 and TRBJ1-1; no definite D call. The V and J ends lost 4 bases and 0 bases respectively, with 9 bases between them. Per germline, CDR1 SQVTM and CDR2 ANQGSEA. The CDR3 is 13 residues long. Written as DNA, the CDR3 is TGCAGCGTTGGGAACACTATGAACACTGAAGCTTTCTTT. Translating it yields CSVGNTMNTEAFF.

CDR3 sequence (DNA): TGTGCCAGCAGCCAACTCGACTACATGAACACTGAAGCTTTCTTT. Its protein product is CASSQLDYMNTEAFF. V gene TRBV14 combines with J gene TRBJ1-1; no firm D call. This CDR3 contains 15 residues. Germline V gives CDR1 SGHDN, CDR2 FVKESK. V was cut by 2 bases and J by 0 bases, with 10 bases left in between.

This clone was detected ten times or more. The CDR3 region has the DNA TGTGCCAGCAGCTTAAATCCGGGTTTGAGTGAAAAACTGTTTTTT. Its translation is CASSLNPGLSEKLFF. The V and J genes are TRBV7-9 and TRBJ1-4; D is ambiguous. Trimming left V 2 bases short and J 7 bases short, with 14 bases between. The CDR3 consists of 15 residues. Germline V gene data show CDR1 as SEHNR and CDR2 as FQNEAQ (reference sequence).

The V call is TRBV3-1 (or the pseudogene TRBV3-2), the J call TRBJ2-1, with TRBD2 matching over 7 bases. Germline assignment: CDR1 LGHDT and CDR2 YNNKEL (reference sequence). The CDR3 runs to 15 residues. V was pared by 4 bases and J by 6 bases, with 9 bases of the junction left unmatched. The CDR3 reads CASSPRPIAGNEQFF. The CDR3 nucleotides read TGTGCCAGCAGCCCCCGCCCTATAGCGGGCAATGAGCAGTTCTTC.

This chain links TRBV29-1 with TRBJ2-7; TRBD2 might be the D (6 bases). The V and J ends lost 4 bases and 7 bases respectively, with 11 bases between them. Germline V gene sequence: CDR1 SQVTM, CDR2 ANQGSEA. The CDR3 runs 11 residues. The CDR3 nucleotides read TGCAGCGTTGGACCGGAGGGAGAGCAGTACTTC. Translation: CSVGPEGEQYF.

The chain couples TRBV7-2 to TRBJ2-1; no definite D call. The V end was cut by 1 base, the J end by 5 bases, with 9 bases between. In germline, CDR1 is SGHTA, CDR2 FQGNSA. The CDR3 is made up of 14 amino acids. The CDR3 coding sequence is TGTGCCAGCAGCTTAGAGAGGAGAAACAATGAGCAGTTCTTC. Encoded protein: CASSLERRNNEQFF.

V and J are TRBV28 and TRBJ1-5, with 8 bases that match TRBD1. V lost 7 bases and J lost 7; bases outside the gene matches: 12. Germline CDR1 is MDHEN and CDR2 is SYDVKM. This CDR3 comprises 15 residues. CDR3 amino acids: CASTGAGTGGQPQHF. CDR3 DNA sequence: TGTGCCAGCACCGGAGCCGGGACAGGCGGCCAGCCCCAGCATTTT.

The chain has TRBV18 and TRBJ2-5, with unresolved D. Trimming cost V 0 bases and J 5 bases, with 10 bases left between them. Per germline, CDR1 KGHSH and CDR2 LQKENI. This CDR3 is 14 amino acids long. The CDR3 DNA follows: TGTGCCAGCTCACCACCGGGCAGGCGCGAGACCCAGTACTTC. Protein sequence: CASSPPGRRETQYF.

This rearrangement joins TRBV7-2 to TRBJ2-5; D perhaps matches TRBD1 (5 bases). The CDR3 length is 12 residues. V was cut by 7 bases and J by 4 bases, with 10 bases left in between. CDR1 and CDR2 (germline): SGHTA, FQGNSA. The CDR3 sequence: CASTGYGETQYF. In DNA, the CDR3 is TGTGCCAGCACAGGGTATGGAGAGACCCAGTACTTC.

The chain has TRBV12-3 or TRBV12-4 and TRBJ1-1; a weak D match, TRBD1 (5 bases). CDR3 size: 13 residues. V was cut by 5 bases and J by 8 bases, with 15 bases left in between. The CDR3: CASSQGAGTEAFF. CDR3 nucleotide sequence: TGTGCCAGCAGTCAGGGTGCAGGAACGGAAGCTTTCTTT.

This clone was observed a handful of times. The chain links TRBV5-6 to TRBJ1-1; D call uncertain. The CDR3 has 15 residues. V was pared by 3 bases and J by 6 bases, with 18 bases between. The V gene's germline CDR1 is SGHDT and CDR2 YYEEEE. The CDR3 is CASSSVYPGWAEAFF. Written as DNA, the CDR3 is TGTGCCAGCAGCTCCGTCTACCCCGGGTGGGCTGAAGCTTTCTTT.

The chain couples TRBV18 to TRBJ1-6, with 9 positions matching TRBD1. This CDR3 has 16 residues. Germline V CDR1 and CDR2: KGHSH, LQKENI. V trimming: 3 bases; J trimming: 5 bases; junction bases outside the gene matches: 5. The CDR3 spells CASSPIQGADNSPLHF. For the CDR3, the DNA is TGTGCCAGCTCACCCATACAGGGGGCGGATAATTCACCCCTCCACTTT.

The genes are TRBV7-2 and TRBJ1-2, with D hard to call. CDR1 and CDR2 from the germline V gene are SGHTA and FQGNSA. The CDR3 runs 14 residues. V dropped 1 base and J dropped 5 bases, with 11 bases sitting between them. The DNA for the CDR3 is TGTGCCAGCAGCTTAGATTGGCGGTCTTATGGCTACACCTTC. Amino acid sequence: CASSLDWRSYGYTF.

The chain combines TRBV4-2 with TRBJ1-6, with 11 bases identical to TRBD1. This CDR3 is 17 amino acids long. V lost 2 bases, J lost 9 bases, and 9 bases stayed unmatched. The germline CDR1 and CDR2 sequences are LGHNA and YNFKEQ. CDR3 sequence: CASSQPGGDRGSSPLHF. In nucleotides, the CDR3 is TGTGCCAGCAGCCAACCTGGGGGGGACAGGGGGAGTTCACCCCTCCACTTT.